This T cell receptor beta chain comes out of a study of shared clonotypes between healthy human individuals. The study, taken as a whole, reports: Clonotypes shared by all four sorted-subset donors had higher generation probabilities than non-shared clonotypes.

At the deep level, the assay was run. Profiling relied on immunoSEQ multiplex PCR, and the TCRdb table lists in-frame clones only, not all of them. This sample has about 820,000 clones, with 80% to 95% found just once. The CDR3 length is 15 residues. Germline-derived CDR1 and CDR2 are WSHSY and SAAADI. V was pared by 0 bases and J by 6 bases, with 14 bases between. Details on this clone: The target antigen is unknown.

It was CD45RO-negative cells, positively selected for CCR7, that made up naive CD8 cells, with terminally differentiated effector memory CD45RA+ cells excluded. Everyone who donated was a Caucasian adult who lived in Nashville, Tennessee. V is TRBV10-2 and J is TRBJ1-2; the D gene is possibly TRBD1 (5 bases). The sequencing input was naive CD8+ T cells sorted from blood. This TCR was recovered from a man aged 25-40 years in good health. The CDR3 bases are TGCGCCAGCAGTGAGTCTGGGGGAGGGTTCAATGGCTACACCTTC. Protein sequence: CASSESGGGFNGYTF.